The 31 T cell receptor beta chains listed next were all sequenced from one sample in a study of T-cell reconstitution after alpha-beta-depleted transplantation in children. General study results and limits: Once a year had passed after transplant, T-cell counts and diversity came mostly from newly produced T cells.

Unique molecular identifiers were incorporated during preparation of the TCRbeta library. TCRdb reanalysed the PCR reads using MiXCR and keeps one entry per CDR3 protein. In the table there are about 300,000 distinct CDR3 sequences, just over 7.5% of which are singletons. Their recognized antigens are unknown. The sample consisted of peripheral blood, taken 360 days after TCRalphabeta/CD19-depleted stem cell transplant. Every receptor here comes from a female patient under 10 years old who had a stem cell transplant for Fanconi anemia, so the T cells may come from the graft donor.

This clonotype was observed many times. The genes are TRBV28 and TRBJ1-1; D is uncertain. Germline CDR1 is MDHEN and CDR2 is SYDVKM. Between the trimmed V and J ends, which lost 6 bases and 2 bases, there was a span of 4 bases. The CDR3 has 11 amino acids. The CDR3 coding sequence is TGTGCCAGCAGGACTAACACTGAAGCTTTCTTT. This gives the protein CASRTNTEAFF.

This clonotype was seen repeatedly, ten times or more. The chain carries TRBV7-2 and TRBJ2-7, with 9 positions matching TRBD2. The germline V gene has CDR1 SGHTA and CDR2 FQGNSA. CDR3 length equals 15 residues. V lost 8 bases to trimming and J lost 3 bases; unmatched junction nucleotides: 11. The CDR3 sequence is CASGHIAGAHYEQYF. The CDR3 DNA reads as TGTGCCAGCGGTCATATAGCGGGAGCCCACTACGAGCAGTACTTC.

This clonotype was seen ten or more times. CDR3 protein: CSARDRNGLPTQYF. The CDR3 region has the DNA TGCAGTGCTAGAGATAGGAACGGGCTACCCACCCAGTACTTC. The genes are TRBV20-1 and TRBJ2-5; D gene unclear. This CDR3 is 14 amino acids long. V lost 0 bases, J lost 8 bases, and 16 bases lay in between. The germline V gene has CDR1 DFQATT and CDR2 SNEGSKA (reference sequence).

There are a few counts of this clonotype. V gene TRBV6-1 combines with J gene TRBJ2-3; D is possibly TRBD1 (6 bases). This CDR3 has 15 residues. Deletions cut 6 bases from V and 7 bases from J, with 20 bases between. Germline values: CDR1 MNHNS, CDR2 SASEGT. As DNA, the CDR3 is TGTGCCAGCAGGCCCCCCACAGGGCGGTGGAATACGCAGTATTTT. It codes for CASRPPTGRWNTQYF.

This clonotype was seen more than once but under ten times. The CDR3 reads CASSNQGYEQYF. The CDR3 bases are TGTGCCAGCTCAAACCAGGGTTACGAGCAGTACTTC. The chain joins TRBV18 to TRBJ2-7; a weak D match, TRBD1 (5 bases). V shed 5 bases and J shed 4 bases, with 9 bases lying between them. This CDR3 region has 12 residues. Looked up from germline, CDR1 is KGHSH and CDR2 is LQKENI.

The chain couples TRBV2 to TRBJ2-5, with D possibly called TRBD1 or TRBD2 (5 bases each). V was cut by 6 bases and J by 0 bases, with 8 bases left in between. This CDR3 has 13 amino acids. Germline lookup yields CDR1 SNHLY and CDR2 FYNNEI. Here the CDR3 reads CASSRDDQETQYF. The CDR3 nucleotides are TGTGCCAGCAGCCGGGACGACCAAGAGACCCAGTACTTC.

The DNA of the CDR3 is TGTGCCAGAGTGACAGGCGGGGGGGCAGACGCGTTCTTC. This sequence encodes CARVTGGGADAFF. The chain combines TRBV2 with TRBJ2-1; 9 bases are shared with TRBD2. Germline V gives CDR1 SNHLY, CDR2 FYNNEI. After removal of 9 bases from V and 15 bases from J, the junction contained 15 bases not matched to a gene. The CDR3 runs to 13 residues.

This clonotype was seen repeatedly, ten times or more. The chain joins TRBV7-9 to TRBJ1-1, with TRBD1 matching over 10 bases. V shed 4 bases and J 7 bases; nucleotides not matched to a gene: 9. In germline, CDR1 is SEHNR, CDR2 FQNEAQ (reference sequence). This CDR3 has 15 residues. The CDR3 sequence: CASSSHPGTGDEAFF. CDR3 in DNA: TGTGCCAGCAGCTCCCACCCCGGGACAGGGGATGAAGCTTTCTTT.

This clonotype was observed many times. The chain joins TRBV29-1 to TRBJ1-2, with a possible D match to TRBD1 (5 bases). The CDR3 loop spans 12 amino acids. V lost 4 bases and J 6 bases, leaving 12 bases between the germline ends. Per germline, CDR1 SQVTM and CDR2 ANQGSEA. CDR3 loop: CSVVVGGHGYTF. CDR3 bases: TGCAGCGTTGTGGTTGGGGGACATGGCTACACCTTC. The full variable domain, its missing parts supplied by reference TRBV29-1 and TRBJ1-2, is SAVISQKPSRDICQRGTSLTIQCQVDSQVTMMFWYRQQPGQSLTLIATANQGSEATYESGFVIDKFPISRPNLTFSTLTVSNMSPEDSSIYLCSVVVGGHGYTFGSGTRLTVV.

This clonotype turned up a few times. DNA of the CDR3: TGTGCCAGCAGCCGAGGGGGAGGGGCGGATCAGCCCCAGCATTTT. Residues: CASSRGGGADQPQHF. V gene TRBV5-6 combines with J gene TRBJ1-5; perhaps TRBD1 as D (6 bases). CDR1 and CDR2 from the germline V gene are SGHDT and YYEEEE. The CDR3 has 15 amino acids. Trimming took 4 bases from V and 5 from J, leaving 16 bases between them.

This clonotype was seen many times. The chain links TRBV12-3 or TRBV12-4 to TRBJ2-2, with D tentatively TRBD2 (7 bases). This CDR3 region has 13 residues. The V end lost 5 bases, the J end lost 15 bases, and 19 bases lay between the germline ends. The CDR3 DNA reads TGTGCCAGCAGTCCTCGGGGGGCCTCCCTCTTGTTTTTT. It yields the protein CASSPRGASLLFF.

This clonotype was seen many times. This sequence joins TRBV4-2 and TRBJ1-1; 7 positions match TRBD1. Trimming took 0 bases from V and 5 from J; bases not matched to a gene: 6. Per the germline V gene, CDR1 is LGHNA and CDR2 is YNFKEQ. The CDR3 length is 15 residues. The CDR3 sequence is CASSQEGGAVTEAFF. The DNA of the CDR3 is TGTGCCAGCAGCCAAGAAGGGGGCGCGGTGACTGAAGCTTTCTTT.

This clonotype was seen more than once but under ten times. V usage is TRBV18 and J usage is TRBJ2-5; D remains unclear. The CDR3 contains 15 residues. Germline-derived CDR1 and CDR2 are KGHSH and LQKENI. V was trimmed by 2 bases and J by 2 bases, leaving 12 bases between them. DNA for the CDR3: TGTGCCAGCTCACCAGGATGGATTCTACAAGAGACCCAGTACTTC. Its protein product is CASSPGWILQETQYF.

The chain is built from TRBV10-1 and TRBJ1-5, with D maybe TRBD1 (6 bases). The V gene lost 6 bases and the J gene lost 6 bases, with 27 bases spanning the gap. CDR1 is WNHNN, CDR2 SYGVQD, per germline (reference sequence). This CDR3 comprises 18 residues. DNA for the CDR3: TGCGCCAGCAGCCTAAGAGGGACACCCATATCGACGGGTCAGCCCCAGCATTTT. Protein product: CASSLRGTPISTGQPQHF.

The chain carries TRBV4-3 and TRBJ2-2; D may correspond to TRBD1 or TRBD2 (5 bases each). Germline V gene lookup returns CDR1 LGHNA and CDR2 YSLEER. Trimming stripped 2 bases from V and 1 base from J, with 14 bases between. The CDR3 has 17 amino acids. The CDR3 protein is CASSQSPGTENTGELFF. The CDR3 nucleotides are TGCGCCAGCAGCCAATCCCCGGGGACCGAGAACACCGGGGAGCTGTTTTTT.

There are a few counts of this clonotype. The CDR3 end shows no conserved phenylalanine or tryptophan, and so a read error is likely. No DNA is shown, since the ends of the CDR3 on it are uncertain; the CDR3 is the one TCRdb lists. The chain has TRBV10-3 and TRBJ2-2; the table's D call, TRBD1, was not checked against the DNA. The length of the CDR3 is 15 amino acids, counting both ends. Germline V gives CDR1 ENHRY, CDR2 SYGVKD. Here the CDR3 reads CATGPTGGGTGELLY.

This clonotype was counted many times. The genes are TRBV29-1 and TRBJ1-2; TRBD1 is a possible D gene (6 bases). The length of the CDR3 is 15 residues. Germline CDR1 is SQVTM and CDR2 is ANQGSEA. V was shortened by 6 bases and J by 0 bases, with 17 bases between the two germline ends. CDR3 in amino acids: CSVNPGHTPNYGYTF. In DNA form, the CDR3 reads TGCAGCGTCAACCCGGGACATACCCCTAACTATGGCTACACCTTC.

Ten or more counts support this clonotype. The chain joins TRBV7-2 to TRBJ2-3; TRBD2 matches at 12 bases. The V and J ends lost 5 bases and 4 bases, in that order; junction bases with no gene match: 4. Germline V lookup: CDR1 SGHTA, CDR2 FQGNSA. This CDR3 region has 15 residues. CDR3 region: CASSRGLAGPDTQYF. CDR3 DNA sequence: TGTGCCAGCAGCAGAGGACTAGCGGGACCAGATACGCAGTATTTT.

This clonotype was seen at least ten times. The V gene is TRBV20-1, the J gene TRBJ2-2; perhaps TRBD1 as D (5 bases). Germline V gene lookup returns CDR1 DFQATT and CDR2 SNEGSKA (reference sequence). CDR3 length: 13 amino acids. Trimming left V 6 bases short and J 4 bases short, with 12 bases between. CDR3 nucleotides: TGCAGTGCGCGCACCAGGGTCACCGGGGAGCTGTTTTTT. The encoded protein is CSARTRVTGELFF.

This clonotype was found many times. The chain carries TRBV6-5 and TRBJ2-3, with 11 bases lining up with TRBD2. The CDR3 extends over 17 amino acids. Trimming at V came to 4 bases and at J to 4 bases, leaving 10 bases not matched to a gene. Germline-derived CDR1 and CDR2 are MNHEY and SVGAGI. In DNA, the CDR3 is TGTGCCAGCAGTTTCGAGACTAGCGGGGATCCCCCAGATACGCAGTATTTT. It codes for CASSFETSGDPPDTQYF.

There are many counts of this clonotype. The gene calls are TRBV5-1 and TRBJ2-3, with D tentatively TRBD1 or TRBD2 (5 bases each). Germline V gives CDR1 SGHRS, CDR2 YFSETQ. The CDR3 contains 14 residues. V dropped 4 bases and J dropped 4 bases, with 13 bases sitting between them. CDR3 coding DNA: TGCGCCAGCAGCCCGGGACGAGCGTCAGATACGCAGTATTTT. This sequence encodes CASSPGRASDTQYF.

CDR3 loop: CASSVSQGTGNTIYF. DNA of the CDR3: TGTGCCAGCAGCGTCTCACAGGGGACTGGAAACACCATATATTTT. The rearrangement uses TRBV9 and TRBJ1-3; TRBD1 aligns across 7 bases. Looked up from germline, CDR1 is SGDLS and CDR2 is YYNGEE. The CDR3 sequence is 15 residues long. J gave up 2 bases and V 2 bases, and 4 bases lay outside the gene matches.

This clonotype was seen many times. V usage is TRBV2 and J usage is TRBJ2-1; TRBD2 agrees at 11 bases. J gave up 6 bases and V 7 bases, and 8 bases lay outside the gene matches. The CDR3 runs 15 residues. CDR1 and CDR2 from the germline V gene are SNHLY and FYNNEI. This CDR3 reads CASTQKGTSGNEQFF. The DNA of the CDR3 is TGTGCCAGCACCCAAAAGGGGACTAGCGGCAATGAGCAGTTCTTC.

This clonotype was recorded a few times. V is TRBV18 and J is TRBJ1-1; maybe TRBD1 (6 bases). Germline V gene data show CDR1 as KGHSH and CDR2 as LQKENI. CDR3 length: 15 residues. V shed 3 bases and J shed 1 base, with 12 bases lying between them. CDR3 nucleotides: TGTGCCAGCTCACCGGCCAAGGGGGGGAACACTGAAGCTTTCTTT. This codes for CASSPAKGGNTEAFF.

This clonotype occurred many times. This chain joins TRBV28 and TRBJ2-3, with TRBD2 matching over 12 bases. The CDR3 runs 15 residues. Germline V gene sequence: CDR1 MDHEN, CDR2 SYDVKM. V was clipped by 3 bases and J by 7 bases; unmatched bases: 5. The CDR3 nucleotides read TGTGCCAGCAGTTTCCTAGCGGGAGGGCCTAATACGCAGTATTTT. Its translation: CASSFLAGGPNTQYF.

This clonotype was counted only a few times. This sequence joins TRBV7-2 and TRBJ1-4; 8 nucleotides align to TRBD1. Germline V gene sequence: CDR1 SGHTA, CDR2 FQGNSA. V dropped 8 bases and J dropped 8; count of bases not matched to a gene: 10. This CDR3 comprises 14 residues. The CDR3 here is CASGQGGINEKLFF. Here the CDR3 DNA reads TGTGCCAGCGGACAGGGTGGGATTAACGAAAAACTGTTTTTT.

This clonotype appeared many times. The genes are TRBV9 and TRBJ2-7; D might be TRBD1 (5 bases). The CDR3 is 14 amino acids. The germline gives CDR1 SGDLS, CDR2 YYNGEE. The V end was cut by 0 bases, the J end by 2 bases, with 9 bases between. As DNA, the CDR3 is TGTGCCAGCAGCGTAGGTATGGACACCTACGAGCAGTACTTC. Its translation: CASSVGMDTYEQYF.

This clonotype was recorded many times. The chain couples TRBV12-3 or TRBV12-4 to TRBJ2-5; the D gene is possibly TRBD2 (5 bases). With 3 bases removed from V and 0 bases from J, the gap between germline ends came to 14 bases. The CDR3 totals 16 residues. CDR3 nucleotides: TGTGCCAGCAGTTTTTGGAGGCAAATGTACCAAGAGACCCAGTACTTC. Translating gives CASSFWRQMYQETQYF.

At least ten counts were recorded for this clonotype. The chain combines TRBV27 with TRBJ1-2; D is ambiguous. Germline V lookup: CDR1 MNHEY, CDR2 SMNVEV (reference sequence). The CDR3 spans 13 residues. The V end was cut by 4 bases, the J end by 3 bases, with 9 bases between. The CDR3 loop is CASSSAGDYGYTF. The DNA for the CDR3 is TGTGCCAGCAGTTCGGCGGGAGACTATGGCTACACCTTC.

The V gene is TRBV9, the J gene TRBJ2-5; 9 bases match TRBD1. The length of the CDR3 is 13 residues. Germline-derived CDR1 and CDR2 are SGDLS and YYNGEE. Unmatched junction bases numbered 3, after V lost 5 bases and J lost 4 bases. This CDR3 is CASSGTGRETQYF. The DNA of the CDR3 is TGTGCCAGCAGTGGGACAGGGCGAGAGACCCAGTACTTC.

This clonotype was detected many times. The CDR3 DNA sequence: TGTGCCAGCAGCTTATGGGCAGATTACAATGAGCAGTTCTTC. It encodes CASSLWADYNEQFF. The chain is built from TRBV7-3 and TRBJ2-1; D is unclear. V dropped 2 bases and J dropped 4 bases, with 9 bases sitting between them. The CDR3 has 14 amino acids. The germline gives CDR1 SGHTA, CDR2 FQGTGA.